The TCR beta chain under discussion was sequenced for a study of T cells in localized non-small cell lung cancer. General study findings and limits: Of the top 100 tumor clones, median about 53 were in adjacent lung, 25 to 35 among its top 100. Uninvolved adjacent lung showed higher T cell clonality than tumor. Higher adjacent-lung clonality was associated with shorter survival.

CDR1 is SGHNT and CDR2 is YENEEA in the germline V gene. CDR3 length equals 16 residues. Trimming took 5 bases from V and 3 from J; bases not matched to a gene: 11. With regard to this clone: Its antigen is not identified.

The table came from immunoSEQ multiplex PCR; TCRdb's copy has only in-frame clones and leaves some out. The sample shows around 26,000 clones, about 87% of them seen only once. The sample consisted of peripheral blood, taken before any cancer treatment. This chain joins TRBV11-3 and TRBJ2-7; 9 positions agree with TRBD1. This sequence originates from a woman aged 18 to 55 with stage I lung adenocarcinoma. As DNA, the CDR3 is TGTGCCAGCAGCGCTAGACAGGGGGGGATAGACTACGAGCAGTACTTC. This gives the protein CASSARQGGIDYEQYF.